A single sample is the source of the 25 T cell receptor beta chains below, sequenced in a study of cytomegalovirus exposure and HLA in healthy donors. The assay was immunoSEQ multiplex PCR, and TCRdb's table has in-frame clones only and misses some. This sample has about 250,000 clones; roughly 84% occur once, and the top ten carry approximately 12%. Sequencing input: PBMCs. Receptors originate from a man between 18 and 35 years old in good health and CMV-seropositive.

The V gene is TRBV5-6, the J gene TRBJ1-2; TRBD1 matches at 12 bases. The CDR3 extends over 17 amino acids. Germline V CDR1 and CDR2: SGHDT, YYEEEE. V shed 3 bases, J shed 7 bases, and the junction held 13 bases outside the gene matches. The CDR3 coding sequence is TGTGCCAGCAGCTCGGGACAGGGGGCGAAGCTATTGAGTGGCTACACCTTC. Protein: CASSSGQGAKLLSGYTF.

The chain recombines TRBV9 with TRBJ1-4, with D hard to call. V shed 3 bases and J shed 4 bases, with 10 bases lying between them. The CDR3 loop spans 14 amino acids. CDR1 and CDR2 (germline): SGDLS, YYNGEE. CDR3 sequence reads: CASSEDHNNEKLFF. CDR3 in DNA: TGTGCCAGCAGCGAGGACCACAATAATGAAAAACTGTTTTTT.

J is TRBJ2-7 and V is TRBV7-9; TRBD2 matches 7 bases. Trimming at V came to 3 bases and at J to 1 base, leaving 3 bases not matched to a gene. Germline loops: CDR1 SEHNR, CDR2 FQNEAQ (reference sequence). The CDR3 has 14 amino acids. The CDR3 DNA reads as TGTGCCAGCAGCTTCGGGACTACTTCCTACGAGCAGTACTTC. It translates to CASSFGTTSYEQYF.

Here the CDR3 DNA reads TGTGCCAGCAGCCTTAACAGGGTATCTGAAGCTTTCTTT. This gives the protein CASSLNRVSEAFF. V usage is TRBV11-2 and J usage is TRBJ1-1; maybe TRBD1 (6 bases). Trimming left V 5 bases short and J 6 bases short, with 13 bases between. CDR1 and CDR2 from the germline V gene are SGHAT and FQNNGV. This CDR3 is 13 amino acids long.

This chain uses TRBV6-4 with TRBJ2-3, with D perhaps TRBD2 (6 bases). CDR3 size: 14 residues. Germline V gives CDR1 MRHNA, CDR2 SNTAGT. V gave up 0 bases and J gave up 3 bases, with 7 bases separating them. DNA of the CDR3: TGTGCCAGCAGTGACTCCGGGACTACAGATACGCAGTATTTT. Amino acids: CASSDSGTTDTQYF.

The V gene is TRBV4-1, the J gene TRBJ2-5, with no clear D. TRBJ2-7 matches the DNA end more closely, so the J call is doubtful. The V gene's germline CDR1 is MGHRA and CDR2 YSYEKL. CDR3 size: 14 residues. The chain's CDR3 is CASSQESPSYEQYF. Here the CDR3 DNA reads TGCGCCAGCAGCCAAGAAAGCCCTTCCTACGAGCAGTACTTC.

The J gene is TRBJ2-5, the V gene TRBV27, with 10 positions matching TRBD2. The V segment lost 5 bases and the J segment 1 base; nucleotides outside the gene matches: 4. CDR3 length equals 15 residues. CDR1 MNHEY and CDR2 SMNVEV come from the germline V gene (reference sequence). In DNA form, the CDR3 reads TGTGCCAGCAGTCGTAGCGGGAGGTCCCAAGAGACCCAGTACTTC. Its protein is CASSRSGRSQETQYF.

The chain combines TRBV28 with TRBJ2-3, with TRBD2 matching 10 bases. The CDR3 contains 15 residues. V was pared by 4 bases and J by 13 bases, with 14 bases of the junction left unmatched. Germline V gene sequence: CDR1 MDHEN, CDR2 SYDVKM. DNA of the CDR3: TGTGCCAGCAGTTCTCGTGGGACTAGCGAGACCCCGAAGTATTTT. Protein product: CASSSRGTSETPKYF.

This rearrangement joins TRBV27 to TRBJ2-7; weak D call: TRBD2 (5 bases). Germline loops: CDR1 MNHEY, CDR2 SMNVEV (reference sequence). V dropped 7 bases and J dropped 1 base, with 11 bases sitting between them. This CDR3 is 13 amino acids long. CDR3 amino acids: CASISGDSYEQYF. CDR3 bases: TGTGCCAGCATTTCCGGGGATTCCTACGAGCAGTACTTC.

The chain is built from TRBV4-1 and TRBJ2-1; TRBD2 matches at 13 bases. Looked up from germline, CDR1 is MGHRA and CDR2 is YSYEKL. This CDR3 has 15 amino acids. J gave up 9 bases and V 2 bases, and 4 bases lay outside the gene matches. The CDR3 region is CASSQPGLAGVEQFF. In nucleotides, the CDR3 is TGCGCCAGCAGCCAACCCGGACTAGCGGGAGTTGAGCAGTTCTTC.

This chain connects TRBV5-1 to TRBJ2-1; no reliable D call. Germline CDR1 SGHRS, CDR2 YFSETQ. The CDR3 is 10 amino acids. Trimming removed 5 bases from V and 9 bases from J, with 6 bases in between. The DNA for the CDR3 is TGCGCCAGCAGAGGCCGTGAGCAGTTCTTC. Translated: CASRGREQFF.

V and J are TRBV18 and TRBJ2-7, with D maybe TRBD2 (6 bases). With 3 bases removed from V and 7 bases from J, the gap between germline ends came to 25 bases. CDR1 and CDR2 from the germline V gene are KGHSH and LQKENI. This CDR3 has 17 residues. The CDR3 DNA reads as TGTGCCAGCTCACCGCGTGTTAGCGGCGTCTTTCTACGGGAGCAGTACTTC. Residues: CASSPRVSGVFLREQYF.

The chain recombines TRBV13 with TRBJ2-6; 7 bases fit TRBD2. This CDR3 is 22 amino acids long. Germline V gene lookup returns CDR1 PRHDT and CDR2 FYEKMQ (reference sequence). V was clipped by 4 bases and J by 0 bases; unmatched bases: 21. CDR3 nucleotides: TGTGCCAGCAGCTCCCTTATTGGGATGACTAGCCCTACTACCTCTGGGGCCAACGTCCTGACTTTC. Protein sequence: CASSSLIGMTSPTTSGANVLTF.

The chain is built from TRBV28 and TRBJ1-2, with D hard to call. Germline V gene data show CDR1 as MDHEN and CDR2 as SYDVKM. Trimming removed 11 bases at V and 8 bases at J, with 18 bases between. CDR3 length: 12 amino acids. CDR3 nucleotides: TGTGCCTGCCAAGGCTCGAATCGGGGCTACACCTTC. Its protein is CACQGSNRGYTF.

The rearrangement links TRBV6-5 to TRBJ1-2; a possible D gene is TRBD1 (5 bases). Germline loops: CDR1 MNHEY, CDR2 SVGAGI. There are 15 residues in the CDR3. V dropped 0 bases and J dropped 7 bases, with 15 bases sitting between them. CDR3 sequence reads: CASSYSSNRGGGYTF. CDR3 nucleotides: TGTGCCAGCAGTTACTCGAGTAATCGGGGCGGTGGCTACACCTTC.

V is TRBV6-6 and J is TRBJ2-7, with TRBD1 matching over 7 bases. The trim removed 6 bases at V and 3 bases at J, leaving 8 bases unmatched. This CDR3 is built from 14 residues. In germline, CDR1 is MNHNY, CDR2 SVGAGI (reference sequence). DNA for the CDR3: TGTGCCAGCAGACCAGACAGGGCATACTACGAGCAGTACTTC. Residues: CASRPDRAYYEQYF.

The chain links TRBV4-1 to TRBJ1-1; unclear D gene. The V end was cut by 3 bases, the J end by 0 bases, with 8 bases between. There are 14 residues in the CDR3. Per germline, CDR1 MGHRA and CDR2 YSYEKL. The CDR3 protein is CASSQFNLNTEAFF. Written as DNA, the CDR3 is TGCGCCAGCAGCCAGTTCAACCTGAACACTGAAGCTTTCTTT.

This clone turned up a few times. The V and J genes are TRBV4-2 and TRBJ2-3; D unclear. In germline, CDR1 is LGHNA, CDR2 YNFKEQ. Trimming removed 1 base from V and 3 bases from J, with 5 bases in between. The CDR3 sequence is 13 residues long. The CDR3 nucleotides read TGTGCCAGCAGCCAAGTTATGACAGATACGCAGTATTTT. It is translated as CASSQVMTDTQYF.

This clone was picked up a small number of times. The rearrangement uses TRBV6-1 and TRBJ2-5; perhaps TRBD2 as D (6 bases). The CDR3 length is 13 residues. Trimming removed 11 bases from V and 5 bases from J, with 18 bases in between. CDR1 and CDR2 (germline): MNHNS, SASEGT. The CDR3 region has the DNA TGTGCCGGGACGGGAGTTGTTGGCGAGACCCAGTACTTC. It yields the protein CAGTGVVGETQYF.

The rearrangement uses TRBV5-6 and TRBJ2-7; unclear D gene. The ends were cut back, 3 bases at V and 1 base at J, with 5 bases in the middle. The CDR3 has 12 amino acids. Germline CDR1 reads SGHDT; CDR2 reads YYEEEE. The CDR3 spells CASSSESYEQYF. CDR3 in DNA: TGTGCCAGCAGCTCCGAATCCTACGAGCAGTACTTC.

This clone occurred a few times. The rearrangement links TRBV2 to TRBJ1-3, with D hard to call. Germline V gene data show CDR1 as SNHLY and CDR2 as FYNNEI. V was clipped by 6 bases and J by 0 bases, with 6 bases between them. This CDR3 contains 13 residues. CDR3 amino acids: CASRANSGNTIYF. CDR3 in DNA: TGTGCCAGCAGGGCGAACTCTGGAAACACCATATATTTT.

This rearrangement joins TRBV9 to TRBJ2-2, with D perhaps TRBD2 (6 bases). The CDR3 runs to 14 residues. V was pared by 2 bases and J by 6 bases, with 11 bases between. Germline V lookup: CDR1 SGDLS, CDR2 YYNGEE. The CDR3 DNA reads TGTGCCAGCAGCGTCGTGGCGGGGTCCGGGGAGCTGTTTTTT. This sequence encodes CASSVVAGSGELFF. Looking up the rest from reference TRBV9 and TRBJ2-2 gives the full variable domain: DSGVTQTPKHLITATGQRVTLRCSPRSGDLSVYWYQQSLDQGLQFLIQYYNGEERAKGNILERFSAQQFPDLHSELNLSSLELGDSALYFCASSVVAGSGELFFGEGSRLTVL.

CDR3 residues: CASSLSRASTEAFF. In DNA form, the CDR3 reads TGTGCCAGCAGCTTATCTCGGGCTAGCACTGAAGCTTTCTTT. The chain carries TRBV7-2 and TRBJ1-1; D gene ambiguous. Germline lookup yields CDR1 SGHTA and CDR2 FQGNSA. The CDR3 loop spans 14 amino acids. Trimming left V 2 bases short and J 4 bases short, with 11 bases between.

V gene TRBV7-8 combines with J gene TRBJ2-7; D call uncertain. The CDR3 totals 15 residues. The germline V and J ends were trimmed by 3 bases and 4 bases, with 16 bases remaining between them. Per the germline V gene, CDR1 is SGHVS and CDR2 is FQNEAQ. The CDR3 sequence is CASSFGSAGYYEQYF. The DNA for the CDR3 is TGTGCCAGCAGCTTCGGGTCGGCAGGATATTACGAGCAGTACTTC.

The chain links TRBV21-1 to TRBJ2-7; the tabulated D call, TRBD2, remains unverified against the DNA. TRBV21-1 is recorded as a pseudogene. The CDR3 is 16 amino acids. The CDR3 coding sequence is TGTGCCAGCAGCACCCTCACCCGGGTAGCGGTCTACGAGCAGTACTTC. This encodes CASSTLTRVAVYEQYF.